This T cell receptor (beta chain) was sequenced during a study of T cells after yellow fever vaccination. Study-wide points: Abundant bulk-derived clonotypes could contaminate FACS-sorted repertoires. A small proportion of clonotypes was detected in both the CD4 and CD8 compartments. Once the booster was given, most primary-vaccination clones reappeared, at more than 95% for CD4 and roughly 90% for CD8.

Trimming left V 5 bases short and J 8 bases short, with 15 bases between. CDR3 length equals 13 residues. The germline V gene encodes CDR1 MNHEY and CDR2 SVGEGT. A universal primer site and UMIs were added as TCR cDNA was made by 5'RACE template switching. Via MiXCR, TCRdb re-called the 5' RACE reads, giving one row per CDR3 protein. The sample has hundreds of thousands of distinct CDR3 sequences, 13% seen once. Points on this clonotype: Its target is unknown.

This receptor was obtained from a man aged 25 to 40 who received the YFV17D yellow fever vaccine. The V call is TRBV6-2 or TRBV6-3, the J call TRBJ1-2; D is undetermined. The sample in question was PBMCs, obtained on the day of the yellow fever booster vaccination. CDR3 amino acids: CASSQDPWQGYTF. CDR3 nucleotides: TGTGCCAGCAGTCAGGACCCATGGCAGGGCTACACCTTC.